This T cell receptor beta chain was profiled in a study of monozygotic twins with inflammatory bowel disease. The CDR3 totals 15 residues. Germline-derived CDR1 and CDR2 are LNHDA and SQIVND (reference sequence). Two nested PCRs, of 16 and 9 cycles, processed TCRalpha and TCRbeta cDNA. TCRdb reprocessed the 5' RACE reads and reports one entry per CDR3 protein, with no DNA. The sample data list approximately 340,000 distinct CDR3 sequences. The chain uses TRBV19 and TRBJ1-1; TCRdb names TRBD1, which stays unverified in the absence of DNA. Sequencing was carried out using blood. This TCR was sampled from a human donor with ulcerative colitis or Crohn's disease, or a healthy co-twin of an affected twin (not recorded which). CDR3: CASSIKGSRGTEAFF.